This T cell receptor beta chain was identified during a study of T cell repertoires in cytomegalovirus infection. Across the study: From public TCR beta signatures came an indication of both CMV infection and matching HLA type.

This clonotype was recorded a few times. Its specificity is unknown. Trimming left V 1 base short and J 6 bases short, with 8 bases between. Germline V gene data show CDR1 as KGHDR and CDR2 as SFDVKD. The CDR3 spans 14 residues. Study-wide results and limits: Based on cumulative public TCR beta family frequency, carriers of CMV plus the relevant HLA were identified. CMV-specific TCR beta clonotypes restricted by HLA-C were the ones dominating the ex vivo response.

TCRdb itself ran the reads through MiXCR, one entry per CDR3 protein. The sample has 630,000 or so distinct CDR3 sequences, around 24% seen once. This chain joins TRBV24-1 and TRBJ2-2; no clear D. Sequencing used CD8+ T cells from PBMCs. The TCR comes from a human donor in good health (CMV status not recorded). Some clones in this sample may be carry-over from other donors' samples. The CDR3 sequence is CATSDFRPAGELFF. The CDR3 nucleotides read TGTGCCACCAGTGATTTTCGGCCAGCCGGGGAGCTGTTTTTT.